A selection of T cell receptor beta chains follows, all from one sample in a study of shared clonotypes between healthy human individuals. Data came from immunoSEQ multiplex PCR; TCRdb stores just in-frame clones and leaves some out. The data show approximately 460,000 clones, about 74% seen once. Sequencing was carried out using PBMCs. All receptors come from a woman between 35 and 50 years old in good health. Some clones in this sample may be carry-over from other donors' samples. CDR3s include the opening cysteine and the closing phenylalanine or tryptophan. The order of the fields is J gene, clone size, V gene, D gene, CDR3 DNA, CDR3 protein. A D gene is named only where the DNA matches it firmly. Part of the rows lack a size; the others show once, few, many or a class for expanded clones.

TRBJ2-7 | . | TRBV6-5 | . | TGTGCCAGCGCGAGGCTGCCCTACGAGCAGTACTTC | CASARLPYEQYF
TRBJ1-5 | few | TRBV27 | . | TGTGCCAGCAGTTGGACAGTGGGTCAGCCCCAGCATTTT | CASSWTVGQPQHF
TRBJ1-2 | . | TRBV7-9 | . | TGTGCCAGCAGCCCCCCGGGGTTCGGGGACGGCTACACCTTC | CASSPPGFGDGYTF
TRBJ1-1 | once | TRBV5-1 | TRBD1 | TGCGCCAGCAGCTCTGGACAGGGAAGGAACACTGAAGCTTTCTTT | CASSSGQGRNTEAFF
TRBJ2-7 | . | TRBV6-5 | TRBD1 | TGTGCCAGCAGGACTCTCGGGACAGGGGGCTACGAGCAGTACTTC | CASRTLGTGGYEQYF
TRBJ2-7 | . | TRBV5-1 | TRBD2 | TGCGCCAGCAGCTCGGGACTAGCGTCCTACGAGCAGTACTTC | CASSSGLASYEQYF
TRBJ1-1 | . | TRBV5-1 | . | TGCGCCAGCAGCTACGAACCAGGGGTGAACACTGAAGCTTTCTTT | CASSYEPGVNTEAFF
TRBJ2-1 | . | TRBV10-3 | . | TGTGCCATCAGTGGGGCTATTGTGGGTGGTCGCAATGAGCAGTTCTTC | CAISGAIVGGRNEQFF
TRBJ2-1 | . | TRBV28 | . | TGTGCCAGCAGTGAGGGGACAACCTACAATGAGCAGTTCTTC | CASSEGTTYNEQFF
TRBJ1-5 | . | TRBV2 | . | TGTGCCAGCAGTGCCCCTAATCAGCCCCAGCATTTT | CASSAPNQPQHF
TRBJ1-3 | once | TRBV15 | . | TGTGCCACCAGCAGAGGGACAACTAGCTCTGGAAACACCATATATTTT | CATSRGTTSSGNTIYF